A single sample is the source of the 13 T cell receptor beta chains below, sequenced in a study of T cells in tuberculosis. Generated by immunoSEQ multiplex PCR, the TCRdb table keeps only in-frame clones and is missing some. The data hold approximately 30,000 clones, with roughly nine tenths observed a single time. As to time point: new active TB diagnosis, blood taken before or within 7 days of starting treatment. The input for sequencing was PBMCs, taken at tuberculosis diagnosis. Every receptor here comes from an adult with tuberculosis.

The gene calls are TRBV10-3 and TRBJ2-1; TRBD2 agrees at 14 bases. Germline values: CDR1 ENHRY, CDR2 SYGVKD. The CDR3 runs 15 residues. V shed 6 bases, J shed 5 bases, and the junction held 3 bases outside the gene matches. The CDR3 loop reads CAIRETSGRDNEQFF. CDR3 DNA: TGTGCCATCAGAGAGACTAGCGGGAGGGACAATGAGCAGTTCTTC.

The genes are TRBV10-3 and TRBJ2-7, with D perhaps TRBD1 (6 bases). Trimming removed 4 bases at V and 2 bases at J, with 18 bases between. The V gene's germline CDR1 is ENHRY and CDR2 SYGVKD. The CDR3 is 16 residues long. The CDR3 sequence: CAISAETGKGPYEQYF. CDR3 DNA: TGTGCCATCAGTGCAGAAACAGGGAAGGGGCCCTACGAGCAGTACTTC.

The J gene is TRBJ1-5, the V gene TRBV28; possible D gene TRBD1, 5 bases. The CDR3 extends over 13 amino acids. Trimming took off 6 bases at V and 4 bases at J, with 10 bases between the two ends. Germline CDR1 reads MDHEN; CDR2 reads SYDVKM. The CDR3 nucleotides are TGTGCCAGCAGCTTCGGGGGGAATCAGCCCCAGCATTTT. It specifies CASSFGGNQPQHF.

V and J are TRBV27 and TRBJ2-1; no clear D. Germline CDR1 reads MNHEY; CDR2 reads SMNVEV (reference sequence). This CDR3 is 13 amino acids long. Trimming shortened V by 2 bases and J by 7 bases, and 9 bases separated the two germline ends. CDR3 nucleotide sequence: TGTGCCAGCAGTTTAAACTTTTGGAATGAGCAGTTCTTC. It translates to CASSLNFWNEQFF.

The chain employs TRBV13 and TRBJ2-3; TRBD2 aligns across 13 bases. The CDR3 runs 15 residues. The junction had 0 bases not matched to a gene; V was cut back by 0 bases and J by 6 bases. Germline CDR1 reads PRHDT; CDR2 reads FYEKMQ (reference sequence). In DNA form, the CDR3 reads TGTGCCAGCAGCTTAGGACTAGCGGGAGGGGATACGCAGTATTTT. Its translation is CASSLGLAGGDTQYF.

J is TRBJ2-7 and V is TRBV11-2; 10 nucleotides line up with TRBD1. Germline assignment: CDR1 SGHAT and CDR2 FQNNGV. The CDR3 has 16 amino acids. The V segment lost 4 bases and the J segment 6 bases; nucleotides outside the gene matches: 12. CDR3 sequence reads: CASSSQTPGQGSEQYF. The CDR3 DNA reads TGTGCCAGCAGCTCGCAGACCCCGGGACAGGGGAGCGAGCAGTACTTC.

The V call is TRBV29-1, the J call TRBJ1-1, with a weak D call TRBD1 (5 bases). Germline V lookup: CDR1 SQVTM, CDR2 ANQGSEA. Trimming cost V 7 bases and J 5 bases, with 14 bases left between them. This CDR3 spans 12 amino acids. The CDR3 here is CSASQGGTEAFF. Here the CDR3 DNA reads TGCAGCGCCTCGCAGGGTGGGACTGAAGCTTTCTTT.

V is TRBV11-2 and J is TRBJ2-1; 8 positions agree with TRBD2. Losses at the gene ends were 1 base for V and 0 bases for J; bases not matched to a gene: 5. The CDR3 runs to 17 residues. The germline V gene has CDR1 SGHAT and CDR2 FQNNGV. CDR3 sequence reads: CASSLGGGGSSYNEQFF. For the CDR3, the DNA is TGTGCCAGCAGCTTAGGTGGCGGGGGGAGCTCCTACAATGAGCAGTTCTTC.

The gene calls are TRBV6-6 and TRBJ1-1; D is perhaps TRBD1 (5 bases). The CDR3 consists of 13 residues. The V end was cut by 2 bases, the J end by 6 bases, with 10 bases between. From germline, CDR1 is MNHNY and CDR2 SVGAGI (reference sequence). The CDR3 spells CASSYRGVSEAFF. CDR3 nucleotides: TGTGCCAGCAGTTACCGGGGGGTTTCTGAAGCTTTCTTT.

Concerning this clone: A read error may account for a junction end that differs from germline. V is TRBV7-7 and J is TRBJ2-2; a weak D match, TRBD1 (6 bases). The CDR3 runs to 14 residues. The germline V gene has CDR1 SSHAT and CDR2 FNYEAQ (reference sequence). Here the CDR3 DNA reads TGTGCTAGCAGCTTAGAATCAGGGGCCGGGGAGCTGTTTTTT. Residues: CASSLESGAGELFF.

V is TRBV2 and J is TRBJ2-5, with a weak D call TRBD2 (6 bases). The CDR3 runs 15 residues. In germline, CDR1 is SNHLY, CDR2 FYNNEI. Trimming removed 4 bases at V and 4 bases at J, with 16 bases between. The CDR3 nucleotides read TGTGCCAGCAGTGGAGGAGGGGCGGGCCGAGAGACCCAGTACTTC. Protein product: CASSGGGAGRETQYF.

The rearrangement joins TRBV28 to TRBJ2-7, with D uncertain. The CDR3 totals 15 residues. CDR1 and CDR2 from the germline V gene are MDHEN and SYDVKM. The germline V and J ends were trimmed by 4 bases and 0 bases, with 13 bases remaining between them. The CDR3 here is CASSYRFLPSYEQYF. CDR3 nucleotide sequence: TGTGCCAGCAGTTATCGGTTCCTTCCCTCCTACGAGCAGTACTTC. The whole variable domain, remainder taken from reference TRBV28 and TRBJ2-7, is DVKVTQSSRYLVKRTGEKVFLECVQDMDHENMFWYRQDPGLGLRLIYFSYDVKMKEKGDIPEGYSVSREKKERFSLILESASTNQTSMYLCASSYRFLPSYEQYFGPGTRLTVT.

The rearrangement uses TRBV19 and TRBJ2-2, with D maybe TRBD1 (5 bases). Germline V CDR1 and CDR2: LNHDA, SQIVND (reference sequence). CDR3 length equals 14 residues. V was trimmed by 8 bases and J by 0 bases, leaving 10 bases between them. The CDR3: CASSGQANTGELFF. CDR3 bases: TGTGCCAGTTCAGGACAAGCGAACACCGGGGAGCTGTTTTTT.